This TCR beta chain derives from a study of blood T cell repertoires in COVID-19. On the study more broadly: The United States, Italy and Spain supplied acute and convalescent COVID-19 samples.

Trimming shortened V by 3 bases and J by 1 base, and 9 bases separated the two germline ends. The germline CDR1 and CDR2 sequences are MNHNS and SASEGT. This CDR3 has 14 residues. Original data processing: Amplification of reference gene primers provided the estimated nucleated cell counts. Sequencing used immunoSEQ multiplex PCR; TCRdb keeps in-frame clones, though not all of them. V and J calls and clone size come straight from that table; D and trimming were deduced from the DNA. In the table there are about 130,000 clones, approximately 85% of which are singletons. The clonotype comes from a human donor in a cohort sampled during active COVID-19. The chain combines TRBV6-1 with TRBJ1-1; no clear D gene. Input material: peripheral blood. The CDR3 coding sequence is TGTGCCAGCAGTGACGGGTACAAGAACACTGAAGCTTTCTTT. It is translated as CASSDGYKNTEAFF.